The 11 T cell receptor beta chains below were found in one sample sequenced in a study of cytomegalovirus exposure and HLA in healthy donors (dated 2017 in TCRdb). Libraries were made using the immunoSEQ multiplex PCR assay. A mixture of 60 forward primers for TCR Vbeta segments and 13 reverse primers for TCR Jbeta segments was used in the multiplex PCR. This immuneACCESS table, as held by TCRdb, lists in-frame sequences with V and J called but not all clones. Of the missing ones, under half trace to an unresolved V gene in checked studies; the others have no known cause. The sample table shows around 150,000 clones, and roughly 88% are seen once. The ten largest account for roughly 6.7% of the sample. Sequencing was performed on PBMCs. These receptors were taken from a middle-aged man in good health and CMV-seropositive.

The CDR3 sequence: CASSQWTGGRFGTGELFF. The CDR3 nucleotides read TGTGCCAGCAGCCAATGGACAGGGGGCCGGTTTGGCACCGGGGAGCTGTTTTTT. The rearrangement joins TRBV14 to TRBJ2-2; 11 bases fit TRBD1. CDR1 is SGHDN and CDR2 is FVKESK in the germline V gene. The V and J ends lost 2 bases and 4 bases, in that order; junction bases with no gene match: 9. The CDR3 is 18 residues long.

The table lists this clone with a few counts. The rearrangement joins TRBV9 to TRBJ2-3, with D perhaps matching TRBD2 (5 bases). V lost 2 bases and J 3 bases, leaving 16 bases between the germline ends. CDR3 size: 16 residues. Germline CDR1 SGDLS, CDR2 YYNGEE. CDR3 coding DNA: TGTGCCAGCAGCGTTTACGACGGGAAAGGAACAGATACGCAGTATTTT. Protein sequence: CASSVYDGKGTDTQYF.

Worth noting for this clone: The junction and the germline gene differ at one end; a read error may be behind it. Here the CDR3 reads CVSRGTRYGYTF. The CDR3 nucleotides are TGTGTCAGCAGGGGGACAAGGTATGGCTACACCTTC. V usage is TRBV2 and J usage is TRBJ1-2, with TRBD1 matching 7 bases. Germline-derived CDR1 and CDR2 are SNHLY and FYNNEI. This CDR3 has 12 residues.

This clone was counted a few times. The CDR3 nucleotides are TGTGCCAGCAGCCCCCTTAGGATACCTGGCGGGAGGACCGAAAACATTCAGTACTTC. The encoded protein is CASSPLRIPGGRTENIQYF. The chain couples TRBV7-8 to TRBJ2-4; TRBD2 aligns across 8 bases. The CDR3 totals 19 residues. Per germline, CDR1 SGHVS and CDR2 FQNEAQ. V was pared by 5 bases and J by 5 bases, with 20 bases of the junction left unmatched.

This clone was picked up one time. CDR3 region: CASGRLAGPEETQYF. DNA for the CDR3: TGTGCCAGCGGAAGACTAGCGGGACCCGAAGAGACCCAGTACTTC. This sequence joins TRBV7-9 and TRBJ2-5; 11 bases fit TRBD2. The CDR3 length is 15 residues. Germline V gene sequence: CDR1 SEHNR, CDR2 FQNEAQ (reference sequence). V lost 8 bases to trimming and J lost 3 bases; unmatched junction nucleotides: 8.

The chain joins TRBV11-2 to TRBJ1-1; possible D gene TRBD1, 6 bases. Looked up from germline, CDR1 is SGHAT and CDR2 is FQNNGV. CDR3 length: 13 residues. The V and J ends lost 3 bases and 1 base respectively, with 6 bases between them. CDR3 DNA: TGTGCCAGCAGCTTCAGGGGGAACACTGAAGCTTTCTTT. Amino acid sequence: CASSFRGNTEAFF.

The J gene is TRBJ2-6, the V gene TRBV5-1; the D is unclear. The V gene's germline CDR1 is SGHRS and CDR2 YFSETQ. There are 15 residues in the CDR3. Trimming left V 0 bases short and J 3 bases short, with 7 bases between. CDR3: CASSLGLLGANVLTF. The CDR3 region has the DNA TGCGCCAGCAGCTTGGGTCTTCTTGGGGCCAACGTCCTGACTTTC.

The chain combines TRBV7-3 with TRBJ2-2; TRBD2 aligns across 10 bases. The V segment lost 1 base and the J segment 9 bases; nucleotides outside the gene matches: 5. The germline gives CDR1 SGHTA, CDR2 FQGTGA. CDR3 length: 15 residues. The CDR3 DNA sequence: TGTGCCAGCAGCTTAAGAGCGGGAGGGGCCCGGGAGCTGTTTTTT. Its protein product is CASSLRAGGARELFF.

This rearrangement joins TRBV15 to TRBJ2-3; D might be TRBD2 (6 bases). Trimming shortened V by 0 bases and J by 3 bases, and 19 bases separated the two germline ends. Germline assignment: CDR1 LNHNV and CDR2 YYDKDF (reference sequence). The CDR3 sequence is 18 residues long. CDR3 amino acids: CATSRDRTGRGATDTQYF. CDR3 DNA: TGTGCCACCAGCAGAGACCGAACCGGGCGGGGAGCTACAGATACGCAGTATTTT.

The CDR3: CASSVTGSTDTQYF. DNA of the CDR3: TGTGCCAGCAGTGTGACAGGGTCCACAGATACGCAGTATTTT. The genes are TRBV5-4 and TRBJ2-3; 7 bases are a match to TRBD1. J lost 2 bases, V lost 5 bases, and 5 bases had no gene match. This CDR3 spans 14 amino acids. CDR1 is SGHNT and CDR2 is YYREEE in the germline V gene (reference sequence).

This chain connects TRBV6-1 to TRBJ2-3, with 7 bases lining up with TRBD2. This CDR3 is 16 amino acids long. With 3 bases clipped from V and 6 bases from J, the junction kept 12 bases outside the gene matches. Per the germline V gene, CDR1 is MNHNS and CDR2 is SASEGT. CDR3 sequence: CASSEPPRGGADTQYF. CDR3 DNA: TGTGCCAGCAGTGAGCCCCCGAGGGGAGGGGCCGATACGCAGTATTTT.